These 32 T cell receptor beta chains share one sample of origin, sequenced in a study of CD8 T cells in ankylosing spondylitis. Study observations and caveats: Several highly homologous variants made up a TCR beta motif, and this motif appeared characteristic of ankylosing spondylitis blood.

No antigen is known for these receptors. TCRdb independently ran MiXCR on the 5' RACE reads; one entry per CDR3 protein. The sample has around 440,000 distinct CDR3 sequences, 15% to 20% seen once. Source material: blood, either unsorted or a sorted T cell fraction (not recorded which). These receptors were taken from a male donor with ankylosing spondylitis.

There are a few counts of this clonotype. The V and J genes are TRBV20-1 and TRBJ1-2; TRBD1 agrees at 7 bases. CDR1 and CDR2 from the germline V gene are DFQATT and SNEGSKA (reference sequence). Trimming cost V 5 bases and J 8 bases; bases outside gene matches: 8. The CDR3 spans 12 residues. The CDR3 sequence: CSAPDRTEGYTF. The CDR3 DNA sequence: TGCAGTGCTCCGGACAGGACCGAGGGCTACACCTTC.

The chain recombines TRBV5-6 with TRBJ1-6; TRBD1 matches at 9 bases. J lost 8 bases, V lost 3 bases, and 12 bases had no gene match. The CDR3 loop spans 17 amino acids. Germline V gene sequence: CDR1 SGHDT, CDR2 YYEEEE. This CDR3 reads CASSSPGLGTGYSPLHF. For the CDR3, the DNA is TGTGCCAGCAGCTCGCCGGGGTTGGGGACAGGGTATTCACCCCTCCACTTT. The full variable domain, with the rest looked up from reference TRBV5-6 and TRBJ1-6, is DAGVTQSPTHLIKTRGQQVTLRCSPKSGHDTVSWYQQALGQGPQFIFQYYEEEERQRGNFPDRFSGHQFPNYSSELNVNALLLGDSALYLCASSSPGLGTGYSPLHFGNGTRLTVT.

This rearrangement joins TRBV20-1 to TRBJ1-4, with D tentatively TRBD1 (6 bases). V lost 7 bases and J lost 7, with 19 bases in between. The CDR3 runs 14 residues. Germline loops: CDR1 DFQATT, CDR2 SNEGSKA (reference sequence). The CDR3 loop reads CSVDLQGRGEKLFF. Written as DNA, the CDR3 is TGCAGTGTGGACCTACAGGGTCGTGGTGAAAAACTGTTTTTT.

The chain carries TRBV6-2 or TRBV6-3 and TRBJ2-2; D is unclear. V dropped 8 bases and J dropped 2 bases, with 9 bases sitting between them. Germline V gene data show CDR1 as MNHEY and CDR2 as SVGEGT. The CDR3 covers 13 residues. The chain's CDR3 is CASSPFNTGELFF. CDR3 coding DNA: TGTGCCAGCTCTCCTTTCAACACCGGGGAGCTGTTTTTT.

The rearrangement joins TRBV2 to TRBJ2-7; no definite D call. This CDR3 is built from 13 residues. V lost 7 bases, J lost 2 bases, and 12 bases lay in between. Germline CDR1 reads SNHLY; CDR2 reads FYNNEI. The CDR3 sequence is CASTESVAYEQYF. DNA for the CDR3: TGTGCCAGCACTGAGAGCGTTGCCTACGAGCAGTACTTC.

This clonotype was recorded a few times. The chain couples TRBV12-3 or TRBV12-4 to TRBJ1-2; 10 bases map to TRBD1. This CDR3 spans 14 amino acids. V was clipped by 4 bases and J by 4 bases; unmatched bases: 3. The CDR3 is CASSYWTGGYGYTF. In nucleotides, the CDR3 is TGTGCCAGCAGTTACTGGACAGGGGGCTATGGCTACACCTTC.

This clonotype came up many times. The V gene is TRBV27, the J gene TRBJ2-7; D perhaps matches TRBD1 (6 bases). Germline V gene lookup returns CDR1 MNHEY and CDR2 SMNVEV (reference sequence). Trimming removed 3 bases at V and 0 bases at J, with 12 bases between. This CDR3 comprises 15 residues. The CDR3 protein is CASSFNRVSSYEQYF. The CDR3 nucleotides are TGTGCCAGCAGTTTCAACAGGGTTAGCTCCTACGAGCAGTACTTC.

The chain combines TRBV24-1 with TRBJ2-1; 7 nucleotides agree with TRBD2. Per the germline V gene, CDR1 is KGHDR and CDR2 is SFDVKD. V was pared by 4 bases and J by 7 bases, with 9 bases of the junction left unmatched. The CDR3 is made up of 15 amino acids. The CDR3: CATSDVGGPGNEQFF. CDR3 nucleotide sequence: TGTGCCACCAGTGACGTGGGAGGGCCAGGGAATGAGCAGTTCTTC.

The chain has TRBV7-8 and TRBJ1-1; 7 bases match TRBD1. This CDR3 has 17 amino acids. V shed 1 base, J shed 5 bases, and the junction held 13 bases outside the gene matches. CDR1 and CDR2 (germline): SGHVS, FQNEAQ. The CDR3 coding sequence is TGTGCCAGCAGCTTAGTCGCCGGGGGAGGGGGCTATACTGAAGCTTTCTTT. Encoded protein: CASSLVAGGGGYTEAFF. Looking up the rest from reference TRBV7-8 and TRBJ1-1 gives the full variable domain: GAGVSQSPRYKVAKRGQDVALRCDPISGHVSLFWYQQALGQGPEFLTYFQNEAQLDKSGLPSDRFFAERPEGSVSTLKIQRTQQEDSAVYLCASSLVAGGGGYTEAFFGQGTRLTVV.

The sample holds many counts of this clonotype. This chain connects TRBV29-1 to TRBJ2-1, with no clear D. This CDR3 contains 11 residues. The germline CDR1 and CDR2 sequences are SQVTM and ANQGSEA. V was shortened by 6 bases and J by 7 bases, with 10 bases between the two germline ends. Here the CDR3 reads CSVLNGNEQFF. CDR3 DNA: TGCAGCGTCCTCAACGGGAATGAGCAGTTCTTC.

The V and J genes are TRBV5-4 and TRBJ2-3; 13 positions agree with TRBD2. CDR3 length equals 19 residues. Germline CDR1 reads SGHNT; CDR2 reads YYREEE (reference sequence). V gave up 0 bases and J gave up 6 bases; unmatched junction bases: 13. The CDR3 is CASSLGLAGGVRRQDTQYF. CDR3 nucleotide sequence: TGTGCCAGCAGCTTGGGACTAGCGGGGGGAGTCCGCCGTCAGGATACGCAGTATTTT.

In this sample, this clonotype turned up a few times. V gene TRBV2 combines with J gene TRBJ1-4; 10 bases map to TRBD1. The CDR3 is 17 residues long. The V gene's germline CDR1 is SNHLY and CDR2 FYNNEI. V shed 6 bases and J 4 bases; nucleotides not matched to a gene: 11. The CDR3 spells CASRPGQGLLGNEKLFF. The CDR3 DNA reads TGTGCCAGCAGACCGGGACAGGGGTTGTTGGGTAATGAAAAACTGTTTTTT.

The chain is built from TRBV12-3 or TRBV12-4 and TRBJ1-1; TRBD1 aligns across 8 bases. The CDR3 length is 15 residues. Losses at the gene ends were 5 bases for V and 1 base for J; bases not matched to a gene: 6. CDR3 residues: CASSPGTGWNTEAFF. The DNA for the CDR3 is TGTGCCAGCAGTCCGGGGACAGGATGGAACACTGAAGCTTTCTTT.

This chain uses TRBV5-1 with TRBJ1-1; 7 nucleotides agree with TRBD1. The CDR3 is made up of 14 amino acids. From germline, CDR1 is SGHRS and CDR2 YFSETQ. With 4 bases clipped from V and 4 bases from J, the junction kept 7 bases outside the gene matches. The CDR3 sequence is CASSQGGFSTEAFF. The CDR3 nucleotides read TGCGCCAGCAGCCAGGGGGGTTTTTCCACTGAAGCTTTCTTT.

This clonotype was found many times. In DNA form, the CDR3 reads TGTGCCAGCAGCTTACGGGACGGGGGGAGTTCCGAGCAGTACTTC. Translated: CASSLRDGGSSEQYF. The chain links TRBV7-9 to TRBJ2-7; TRBD2 matches 7 bases. The trim removed 2 bases at V and 6 bases at J, leaving 10 bases unmatched. This CDR3 spans 15 amino acids. Germline CDR1 reads SEHNR; CDR2 reads FQNEAQ (reference sequence).

In this sample, this clonotype turned up many times. The J gene is TRBJ2-1, the V gene TRBV12-3 or TRBV12-4; either TRBD1 or TRBD2 may supply D (5 bases each). V dropped 6 bases and J dropped 6 bases, with 18 bases sitting between them. The CDR3 runs to 15 residues. The CDR3 nucleotides are TGTGCCAGCAGCAACCGGGACGGGGCTGGCAATGAGCAGTTCTTC. It yields the protein CASSNRDGAGNEQFF.

This clonotype was seen more than once but under ten times. The chain recombines TRBV5-4 with TRBJ2-3; TRBD2 matches 9 bases. The CDR3 sequence is 15 residues long. J lost 4 bases, V lost 6 bases, and 9 bases had no gene match. Germline V lookup: CDR1 SGHNT, CDR2 YYREEE (reference sequence). The CDR3 spells CASTPTSGAADTQYF. CDR3 in DNA: TGTGCCAGCACCCCGACTAGCGGTGCTGCAGATACGCAGTATTTT. Filled out from reference TRBV5-4 and TRBJ2-3, the complete variable domain reads ETGVTQSPTHLIKTRGQQVTLRCSSQSGHNTVSWYQQALGQGPQFIFQYYREEENGRGNFPPRFSGLQFPNYSSELNVNALELDDSALYLCASTPTSGAADTQYFGPGTRLTVL.

The table lists this clonotype with a few counts. The chain employs TRBV7-2 and TRBJ1-6; D is unclear. Looked up from germline, CDR1 is SGHTA and CDR2 is FQGNSA. The CDR3 has 16 amino acids. V lost 3 bases and J lost 9, with 18 bases in between. The CDR3 is CASSFLHRFWISPLHF. The CDR3 nucleotides read TGTGCCAGCAGCTTCTTACACCGGTTTTGGATTTCACCCCTCCACTTT.

This clonotype was counted ten times or more. The chain links TRBV7-9 to TRBJ2-5; D unresolved. The CDR3 length is 10 residues. CDR1 and CDR2 from the germline V gene are SEHNR and FQNEAQ (reference sequence). V was cut by 5 bases and J by 7 bases, with 5 bases left in between. The DNA for the CDR3 is TGTGCCAGCAGCGTAGGGACCCAGTACTTC. It yields the protein CASSVGTQYF. The variable domain in full, with the rest retrieved from reference TRBV7-9 and TRBJ2-5, is DTGVSQNPRHKITKRGQNVTFRCDPISEHNRLYWYRQTLGQGPEFLTYFQNEAQLEKSRLLSDRFSAERPKGSFSTLEIQRTEQGDSAMYLCASSVGTQYFGPGTRLLVL.

This clonotype was picked up many times. The chain has TRBV12-3 or TRBV12-4 and TRBJ2-2, with 7 positions matching TRBD2. This CDR3 region has 17 residues. V lost 5 bases to trimming and J lost 6 bases; unmatched junction nucleotides: 15. CDR3 DNA sequence: TGTGCCAGCAGTCCCCGGGTGGGACTAAGCTCGTCCGGGGAGCTGTTTTTT. Amino acid sequence: CASSPRVGLSSSGELFF.

This clonotype has just a few counts. Written as DNA, the CDR3 is TGTGCCACCAGTGACCCCGGGACGGGGGGCTCCTACGAGCAGTACTTC. Encoded protein: CATSDPGTGGSYEQYF. The chain couples TRBV24-1 to TRBJ2-7; 7 nucleotides line up with TRBD2. The germline gives CDR1 KGHDR, CDR2 SFDVKD. This CDR3 has 16 residues. Germline trimming cut 4 bases from V and 0 bases from J; bases unmatched to any gene: 8.

This rearrangement joins TRBV6-5 to TRBJ2-7; possibly TRBD2 for D (6 bases). The germline V gene has CDR1 MNHEY and CDR2 SVGAGI. With 2 bases removed from V and 1 base from J, the gap between germline ends came to 9 bases. The CDR3 has 14 amino acids. The CDR3 DNA sequence: TGTGCCAGCAGTTACGTCGGGAGATCCTACGAGCAGTACTTC. It specifies CASSYVGRSYEQYF.

The DNA of the CDR3 is TGTGCCAGCAGCTGGGACACTCGCACAGATACGCAGTATTTT. This translates into CASSWDTRTDTQYF. The J gene is TRBJ2-3, the V gene TRBV5-6; weak D call: TRBD1 (6 bases). Germline V gene sequence: CDR1 SGHDT, CDR2 YYEEEE. Trimming took off 3 bases at V and 1 base at J, with 9 bases between the two ends. The CDR3 loop spans 14 amino acids. Drawing the rest from reference TRBV5-6 and TRBJ2-3, the complete variable domain is DAGVTQSPTHLIKTRGQQVTLRCSPKSGHDTVSWYQQALGQGPQFIFQYYEEEERQRGNFPDRFSGHQFPNYSSELNVNALLLGDSALYLCASSWDTRTDTQYFGPGTRLTVL.

This sequence joins TRBV27 and TRBJ2-7; D might be TRBD1 (6 bases). V lost 0 bases, J lost 4 bases, and 16 bases lay in between. The germline gives CDR1 MNHEY, CDR2 SMNVEV (reference sequence). CDR3 length equals 16 residues. The CDR3 DNA is TGTGCCAGCAGTTTATCGGGCAGGGGCCTAACATACGAGCAGTACTTC. Translating it yields CASSLSGRGLTYEQYF.

In its sample, this clonotype was seen a few times. The V and J genes are TRBV20-1 and TRBJ1-6; 8 bases fit TRBD1. The CDR3 runs to 15 residues. Germline V gene lookup returns CDR1 DFQATT and CDR2 SNEGSKA (reference sequence). CDR3 nucleotides: TGCAGCGCGACAGGGGTTCTGGGTGTGGGTTCACCCCTCCACTTT. Translation: CSATGVLGVGSPLHF.

V and J are TRBV4-1 and TRBJ2-6; TRBD2 aligns across 11 bases. Trimming cost V 0 bases and J 4 bases; bases outside gene matches: 14. Germline CDR1 MGHRA, CDR2 YSYEKL. This CDR3 spans 21 amino acids. CDR3 coding DNA: TGCGCCAGCAGCCAAGATCTACTAGCGGGAGCCTCGGGTCAGGGGGCCAACGTCCTGACTTTC. Protein product: CASSQDLLAGASGQGANVLTF.

The chain recombines TRBV11-1 with TRBJ2-2, with 7 nucleotides matching TRBD2. The CDR3 has 19 residues. V dropped 5 bases and J dropped 1; count of bases not matched to a gene: 16. In germline, CDR1 is SGHAT, CDR2 FQDESV (reference sequence). The CDR3, as DNA: TGTGCCAGCAGCCCCCGGAGGGGAGGGCTTCGGTTGAACACCGGGGAGCTGTTTTTT. Amino acids: CASSPRRGGLRLNTGELFF.

This clonotype was seen only once. V and J are TRBV6-2 or TRBV6-3 and TRBJ2-3, with a possible D match to TRBD2 (6 bases). This CDR3 comprises 14 residues. Germline-derived CDR1 and CDR2 are MNHEY and SVGEGT. V was shortened by 4 bases and J by 10 bases, with 18 bases between the two germline ends. The CDR3 region is CASSLVVGRGAQYF. Here the CDR3 DNA reads TGTGCCAGCAGTTTGGTAGTTGGGCGGGGAGCGCAGTATTTT.

The DNA for the CDR3 is TGCAGCGTTCCCGGGGACAGGGACGTGGCAGATACGCAGTATTTT. Its protein is CSVPGDRDVADTQYF. This sequence joins TRBV29-1 and TRBJ2-3, with 9 bases fitting TRBD1. Looked up from germline, CDR1 is SQVTM and CDR2 is ANQGSEA. With V trimmed by 5 bases and J by 4 bases, 10 bases remained unmatched. This CDR3 has 15 residues.

This clonotype was seen a few times. This chain connects TRBV28 to TRBJ2-7; D ambiguous. The CDR3 sequence is 13 residues long. From germline, CDR1 is MDHEN and CDR2 SYDVKM. The V end lost 2 bases, the J end lost 0 bases, and 5 bases lay between the germline ends. CDR3 nucleotides: TGTGCCAGCAGTTTAGCGAACTCCTACGAGCAGTACTTC. Translated, it gives CASSLANSYEQYF.

The chain is built from TRBV18 and TRBJ2-1; TRBD2 is a possible D gene (5 bases). The CDR3 covers 15 residues. Trimming left V 0 bases short and J 7 bases short, with 13 bases between. CDR1 KGHSH and CDR2 LQKENI come from the germline V gene. The CDR3 reads CASSPPGVFRNEQFF. CDR3 nucleotides: TGTGCCAGCTCACCACCCGGGGTTTTCCGGAATGAGCAGTTCTTC.

This clonotype was seen only a few times. This chain joins TRBV6-1 and TRBJ2-1, with 7 bases lining up with TRBD1. The CDR3 sequence is 15 residues long. CDR1 and CDR2 from the germline V gene are MNHNS and SASEGT. V lost 6 bases, J lost 4 bases, and 9 bases stayed unmatched. The CDR3 DNA reads TGTGCCAGCAGATCTAGACAGGGACGATACAATGAGCAGTTCTTC. Amino acids: CASRSRQGRYNEQFF.